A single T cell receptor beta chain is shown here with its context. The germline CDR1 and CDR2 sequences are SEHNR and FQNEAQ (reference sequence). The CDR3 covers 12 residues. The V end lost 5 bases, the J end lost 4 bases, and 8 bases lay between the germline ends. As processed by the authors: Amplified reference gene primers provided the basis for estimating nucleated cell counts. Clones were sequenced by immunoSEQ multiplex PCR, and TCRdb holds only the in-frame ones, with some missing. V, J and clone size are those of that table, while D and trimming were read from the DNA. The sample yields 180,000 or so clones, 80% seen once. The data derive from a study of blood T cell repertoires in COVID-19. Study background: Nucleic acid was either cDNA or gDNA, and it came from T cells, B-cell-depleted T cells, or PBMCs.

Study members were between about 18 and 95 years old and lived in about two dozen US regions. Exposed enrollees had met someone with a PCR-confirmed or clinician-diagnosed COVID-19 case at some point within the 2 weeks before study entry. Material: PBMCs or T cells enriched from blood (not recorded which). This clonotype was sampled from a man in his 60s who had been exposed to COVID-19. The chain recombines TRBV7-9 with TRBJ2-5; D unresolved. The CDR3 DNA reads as TGTGCCAGCAGCCCCGCGTCAGAGACCCAGTACTTC. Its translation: CASSPASETQYF.